The 26 T cell receptor beta chains listed next were all sequenced from one sample in a study of T cells after yellow fever vaccination. TCRdb recomputed calls from the 5' RACE reads with MiXCR, one row per CDR3 protein. The repertoire holds roughly 340,000 distinct CDR3 sequences, with 8.7% as singletons. Sequenced here: PBMCs, sampled on the day of the first yellow fever vaccination. The receptor source for this set is a man aged 18-30 years who received the YFV17D yellow fever vaccine.

This clonotype has just a few counts. The chain uses TRBV14 and TRBJ2-6; no firm D call. The CDR3 loop spans 15 amino acids. Trimming left V 1 base short and J 0 bases short, with 4 bases between. The V gene's germline CDR1 is SGHDN and CDR2 FVKESK. The CDR3, as DNA: TGTGCCAGCAGCCAAGGGCGCTCTGGGGCCAACGTCCTGACTTTC. Translation: CASSQGRSGANVLTF.

The rearrangement uses TRBV5-1 and TRBJ2-2; D unclear. Germline V lookup: CDR1 SGHRS, CDR2 YFSETQ. The CDR3 is 11 amino acids. V was cut by 6 bases and J by 9 bases, with 9 bases left in between. The CDR3 coding sequence is TGCGCCAGCACCCGGAACCGGGAGCTGTTTTTT. Translated, it gives CASTRNRELFF.

The V and J genes are TRBV20-1 and TRBJ2-3, with 8 nucleotides matching TRBD2. Germline CDR1 and CDR2: DFQATT and SNEGSKA (reference sequence). J was trimmed by 4 bases and V by 3 bases; bases with no gene match: 6. This CDR3 contains 14 residues. The CDR3 protein is CSASGGAVSDTQYF. The DNA for the CDR3 is TGCAGTGCTAGCGGGGGGGCCGTTTCAGATACGCAGTATTTT.

This clonotype was seen more than once but under ten times. V and J are TRBV14 and TRBJ1-1; D not certain. The germline gives CDR1 SGHDN, CDR2 FVKESK. V was trimmed by 4 bases and J by 1 base, leaving 7 bases between them. The CDR3 contains 13 residues. The chain's CDR3 is CASSPLWNTEAFF. The DNA for the CDR3 is TGTGCCAGCAGCCCCCTATGGAACACTGAAGCTTTCTTT.

CDR3 sequence: CASSIRPGSQETQYF. The CDR3 DNA is TGCGCCAGCAGCATTCGGCCGGGAAGTCAAGAGACCCAGTACTTC. V is TRBV4-1 and J is TRBJ2-5; TRBD2 might be the D (5 bases). The V gene lost 5 bases and the J gene lost 2 bases, with 15 bases spanning the gap. Germline V gives CDR1 MGHRA, CDR2 YSYEKL. The CDR3 has 15 amino acids.

The gene calls are TRBV20-1 and TRBJ2-7, with 9 bases aligning to TRBD1. V lost 3 bases and J lost 10; bases outside the gene matches: 13. CDR3 length equals 14 residues. Per the germline V gene, CDR1 is DFQATT and CDR2 is SNEGSKA (reference sequence). Here the CDR3 reads CSARPGQGHWIQYF. Written as DNA, the CDR3 is TGCAGTGCTAGGCCGGGACAGGGTCACTGGATCCAGTACTTC.

The chain joins TRBV7-9 to TRBJ2-1; weak D call: TRBD1 (5 bases). The germline V gene encodes CDR1 SEHNR and CDR2 FQNEAQ (reference sequence). V dropped 5 bases and J dropped 5 bases, with 16 bases sitting between them. The CDR3 runs 15 residues. The CDR3 loop is CASSPPWTRNNEQFF. In nucleotides, the CDR3 is TGTGCCAGCAGCCCTCCCTGGACAAGAAACAATGAGCAGTTCTTC.

This clonotype has only a few counts. V gene TRBV6-2 or TRBV6-3 combines with J gene TRBJ2-2; D might be TRBD2 (5 bases). Germline CDR1 is MNHEY and CDR2 is SVGEGT. This CDR3 has 15 amino acids. V lost 3 bases, J lost 7 bases, and 15 bases lay in between. CDR3: CASSYMAEGVGELFF. The CDR3, as DNA: TGTGCCAGCAGTTATATGGCCGAGGGCGTCGGGGAGCTGTTTTTT.

V and J are TRBV20-1 and TRBJ2-5; 8 nucleotides align to TRBD2. Per the germline V gene, CDR1 is DFQATT and CDR2 is SNEGSKA (reference sequence). Germline trimming cut 8 bases from V and 4 bases from J; bases unmatched to any gene: 9. CDR3 length: 13 amino acids. The CDR3: CSRIGGAGETQYF. DNA of the CDR3: TGCAGTCGAATCGGGGGGGCCGGAGAGACCCAGTACTTC.

This clonotype was recorded a few times. The V call is TRBV5-1, the J call TRBJ2-5, with a possible D match to TRBD1 (5 bases). This CDR3 spans 14 amino acids. Germline CDR1 is SGHRS and CDR2 is YFSETQ. V dropped 4 bases and J dropped 3 bases, with 13 bases sitting between them. This CDR3 is CASSPGHRKETQYF. The DNA for the CDR3 is TGCGCCAGCAGCCCCGGACACCGGAAAGAGACCCAGTACTTC. The full variable domain, its missing parts supplied by reference TRBV5-1 and TRBJ2-5, is KAGVTQTPRYLIKTRGQQVTLSCSPISGHRSVSWYQQTPGQGLQFLFEYFSETQRNKGNFPGRFSGRQFSNSRSEMNVSTLELGDSALYLCASSPGHRKETQYFGPGTRLLVL.

V is TRBV5-4 and J is TRBJ2-3; D gene ambiguous. The CDR3 runs 14 residues. Trimming removed 5 bases from V and 2 bases from J, with 12 bases in between. Germline V CDR1 and CDR2: SGHNT, YYREEE (reference sequence). The CDR3 spells CASRSRRLTDTQYF. Written as DNA, the CDR3 is TGTGCCAGCAGATCCCGGCGCCTCACAGATACGCAGTATTTT.

The J gene is TRBJ2-2, the V gene TRBV7-6, with 11 positions matching TRBD2. V shed 5 bases, J shed 3 bases, and the junction held 8 bases outside the gene matches. Per the germline V gene, CDR1 is SGHVS and CDR2 is FNYEAQ. The CDR3 sequence is 17 residues long. The CDR3 region is CASSPTPGLADTGELFF. In nucleotides, the CDR3 is TGTGCCAGCAGCCCTACCCCGGGACTAGCGGACACCGGGGAGCTGTTTTTT.

This clonotype was seen only a few times. The chain carries TRBV29-1 and TRBJ2-1; 9 bases are a match to TRBD1. Germline V gene data show CDR1 as SQVTM and CDR2 as ANQGSEA. This CDR3 has 13 amino acids. Trimming took 7 bases from V and 7 from J; bases not matched to a gene: 8. The CDR3 DNA reads as TGCAGCGCCCACGGGACAGGGAGTAATGAGCAGTTCTTC. Its translation: CSAHGTGSNEQFF.

This clonotype has at least ten counts. The chain uses TRBV3-1 and TRBJ1-6; a weak D match, TRBD1 (5 bases). Trimming cost V 4 bases and J 7 bases, with 20 bases left between them. The CDR3 length is 17 residues. Germline lookup yields CDR1 LGHDT and CDR2 YNNKEL (reference sequence). The CDR3 DNA reads as TGTGCCAGCAGCCCCGGTAATAGGGGCACAGTAAATTCACCCCTCCACTTT. Translation gives CASSPGNRGTVNSPLHF.

The chain carries TRBV12-3 or TRBV12-4 and TRBJ1-5; D not resolved. This CDR3 has 14 amino acids. With 1 base removed from V and 5 bases from J, the gap between germline ends came to 9 bases. The CDR3 nucleotides read TGTGCCAGCAGTTTAGACAGCCCCTATCAGCCCCAGCATTTT. Amino acid sequence: CASSLDSPYQPQHF.

In its sample, this clonotype was seen many times. The chain employs TRBV28 and TRBJ2-1; 15 nucleotides match TRBD2. V lost 5 bases to trimming and J lost 7 bases; unmatched junction nucleotides: 12. CDR3 length: 18 amino acids. The V gene's germline CDR1 is MDHEN and CDR2 SYDVKM. CDR3 in amino acids: CASSLGTSGGRSWNEQFF. CDR3 nucleotide sequence: TGTGCCAGCAGTCTAGGGACTAGCGGGGGGCGGTCGTGGAATGAGCAGTTCTTC.

Only a few counts were recorded for this clonotype. The chain links TRBV28 to TRBJ1-1; D is unclear. Per the germline V gene, CDR1 is MDHEN and CDR2 is SYDVKM. The V end was cut by 6 bases, the J end by 1 base, with 12 bases between. CDR3 length equals 14 residues. For the CDR3, the DNA is TGTGCCAGCAGAACATACTATCCGAACACTGAAGCTTTCTTT. Its translation: CASRTYYPNTEAFF.

This clonotype was counted a few times. The chain recombines TRBV9 with TRBJ2-2, with a possible D match to TRBD1 (8 bases). The CDR3 runs to 19 residues. Per germline, CDR1 SGDLS and CDR2 YYNGEE. Trimming stripped 0 bases from V and 4 bases from J, with 22 bases between. The CDR3 is CASSVGGRGGQGSTGELFF. As DNA, the CDR3 is TGTGCCAGCAGCGTAGGGGGGAGGGGCGGACAGGGAAGCACCGGGGAGCTGTTTTTT.

Many counts were recorded for this clonotype. V is TRBV5-4 and J is TRBJ2-2; TRBD2 might be the D (5 bases). V lost 2 bases and J lost 4, with 9 bases in between. The CDR3 is made up of 14 amino acids. CDR1 is SGHNT and CDR2 is YYREEE in the germline V gene (reference sequence). CDR3 DNA: TGTGCCAGCAGCTTCGGGGTATCCACCGGGGAGCTGTTTTTT. Amino acid sequence: CASSFGVSTGELFF.

This clonotype has a handful of counts. J is TRBJ2-1 and V is TRBV6-5; D is unclear. Germline V CDR1 and CDR2: MNHEY, SVGAGI. The CDR3 loop spans 11 amino acids. The V gene lost 7 bases and the J gene lost 5 bases, with 6 bases spanning the gap. In nucleotides, the CDR3 is TGTGCCAGCACCGCAAACAATGAGCAGTTCTTC. It specifies CASTANNEQFF.

The chain joins TRBV4-1 to TRBJ1-1; D is unclear. Germline V gene sequence: CDR1 MGHRA, CDR2 YSYEKL. The CDR3 loop spans 13 amino acids. Trimming pared 4 bases from V and 3 bases from J, leaving 9 bases between. CDR3 sequence (DNA): TGCGCCAGCAGCCGAACAAGGGACACTGAAGCTTTCTTT. Its translation: CASSRTRDTEAFF.

This rearrangement joins TRBV7-2 to TRBJ2-5, with TRBD1 identical over 9 bases. Germline assignment: CDR1 SGHTA and CDR2 FQGNSA. The CDR3 contains 15 residues. Trimming at V came to 1 base and at J to 5 bases, leaving 5 bases not matched to a gene. The CDR3 loop reads CASSLETGGAETQYF. DNA for the CDR3: TGTGCCAGCAGCTTAGAGACAGGGGGTGCGGAGACCCAGTACTTC.

This clonotype was seen repeatedly, ten times or more. The chain recombines TRBV7-2 with TRBJ2-4, with a possible D match to TRBD2 (7 bases). The ends were cut back, 8 bases at V and 2 bases at J, with 19 bases in the middle. Germline V lookup: CDR1 SGHTA, CDR2 FQGNSA. CDR3 length: 16 amino acids. CDR3 sequence: CASHFSEGGTKNIQYF. The CDR3 nucleotides read TGTGCCAGCCACTTTTCGGAGGGGGGGACCAAAAACATTCAGTACTTC.

The rearrangement links TRBV24-1 to TRBJ1-5; possible D gene TRBD1, 6 bases. V lost 8 bases to trimming and J lost 11 bases, with 18 bases between them. Germline V lookup: CDR1 KGHDR, CDR2 SFDVKD. There are 13 residues in the CDR3. CDR3 DNA: TGTGCCACCACCCGGGGGCCTTGGGCGTCCCAGCATTTT. It specifies CATTRGPWASQHF.

This clonotype was picked up many times. The V call is TRBV2, the J call TRBJ1-6; TRBD1 matches at 7 bases. V lost 5 bases to trimming and J lost 10 bases; unmatched junction nucleotides: 14. CDR1 SNHLY and CDR2 FYNNEI come from the germline V gene. The CDR3 spans 16 residues. The CDR3 DNA is TGTGCCAGCAGTTATAACAGGGGTGGTGGCCCATCACCCCTCCACTTT. Its translation: CASSYNRGGGPSPLHF.

This chain joins TRBV7-3 and TRBJ2-6; no reliable D call. V gave up 2 bases and J gave up 2 bases, with 13 bases separating them. The CDR3 is made up of 17 amino acids. In germline, CDR1 is SGHTA, CDR2 FQGTGA. CDR3 in DNA: TGTGCCAGCAGCTTATCTCCGTTGTTAACTGGGGCCAACGTCCTGACTTTC. Its protein is CASSLSPLLTGANVLTF.